This T cell receptor (beta chain) was identified in a study of blood T cell repertoires in COVID-19. V was pared by 6 bases and J by 10 bases, with 16 bases between. The CDR3 loop spans 13 amino acids. Germline lookup yields CDR1 MNHEY and CDR2 SVGEGT. The protocol was immunoSEQ multiplex PCR, while the TCRdb copy is restricted to in-frame clones and leaves out a portion. The table shows approximately 39,000 clones, with 90% to 95% occurring only once. J is TRBJ2-1 and V is TRBV6-2 or TRBV6-3; no clear D. What was sequenced was peripheral blood. This receptor was identified in a human donor with active COVID-19. The donor label of this sample is uncertain. CDR3 amino acids: CASSPTRPGEQFF. CDR3 nucleotides: TGTGCCAGCAGCCCTACTCGGCCCGGGGAGCAGTTCTTC.